These 27 T cell receptor beta chains were sequenced from one sample in a study of T cell responses to AZD1222 COVID-19 vaccine. The repertoire was sequenced with immunoSEQ multiplex PCR; TCRdb's copy has only in-frame clones and lacks some. The sample holds tens of thousands of clones, 87% seen once. The sequences come from peripheral blood, collected 28 days after the second AZD1222 dose. The receptors were sampled from an adult who received the AZD1222 COVID-19 vaccine.

The chain joins TRBV6-5 to TRBJ2-7; D remains unclear. This CDR3 contains 14 residues. CDR1 is MNHEY, CDR2 SVGAGI, per germline. Trimming stripped 3 bases from V and 0 bases from J, with 9 bases between. In DNA form, the CDR3 reads TGTGCCAGCAGTTATGTGGGCAACTCCTACGAGCAGTACTTC. Translating it yields CASSYVGNSYEQYF.

The gene calls are TRBV10-3 and TRBJ1-2, with 11 bases matching TRBD1. Germline-derived CDR1 and CDR2 are ENHRY and SYGVKD. The CDR3 runs 15 residues. V was clipped by 5 bases and J by 5 bases; unmatched bases: 7. The DNA of the CDR3 is TGTGCCATCAGTTTATCTGGACAGGGGGCGTATGGCTACACCTTC. Translation: CAISLSGQGAYGYTF.

J is TRBJ2-1 and V is TRBV6-5; D is ambiguous. Germline V lookup: CDR1 MNHEY, CDR2 SVGAGI. Trimming removed 6 bases from V and 5 bases from J, with 17 bases in between. The CDR3 consists of 15 residues. In DNA, the CDR3 is TGTGCCAGCAGCCCCACCACCCAAAGAAACAATGAGCAGTTCTTC. Residues: CASSPTTQRNNEQFF.

The gene calls are TRBV7-2 and TRBJ1-2; the D gene is possibly TRBD1 (6 bases). The V end lost 4 bases, the J end lost 2 bases, and 14 bases lay between the germline ends. This CDR3 spans 15 amino acids. CDR1 and CDR2 from the germline V gene are SGHTA and FQGNSA. The DNA for the CDR3 is TGTGCCAGCAGCTCCTACCGGGACACAAACTATGGCTACACCTTC. It yields the protein CASSSYRDTNYGYTF. The complete variable domain, with remaining parts taken from reference TRBV7-2 and TRBJ1-2, reads GAGVSQSPSNKVTEKGKDVELRCDPISGHTALYWYRQSLGQGLEFLIYFQGNSAPDKSGLPSDRFSAERTGGSVSTLTIQRTQQEDSAVYLCASSSYRDTNYGYTFGSGTRLTVV.

V usage is TRBV19 and J usage is TRBJ2-3; D remains unclear. The CDR3 runs to 14 residues. CDR1 and CDR2 from the germline V gene are LNHDA and SQIVND (reference sequence). With 5 bases removed from V and 0 bases from J, the gap between germline ends came to 9 bases. The CDR3 DNA sequence: TGTGCCAGTAGTCTCACGCCTAGCACAGATACGCAGTATTTT. This sequence encodes CASSLTPSTDTQYF.

The chain is built from TRBV4-1 and TRBJ2-1, with D perhaps TRBD1 or TRBD2 (5 bases each). The CDR3 runs to 15 residues. V was cut by 0 bases and J by 12 bases, with 18 bases left in between. Germline assignment: CDR1 MGHRA and CDR2 YSYEKL. The CDR3 nucleotides are TGCGCCAGCAGCCAAGATCTAGGGGAGCTGCTAAGGCAGTTCTTC. Its protein is CASSQDLGELLRQFF.

V and J are TRBV7-2 and TRBJ1-4; D is unclear. Trimming shortened V by 1 base and J by 12 bases, and 15 bases separated the two germline ends. CDR1 and CDR2 (germline): SGHTA, FQGNSA. The CDR3 totals 14 residues. The chain's CDR3 is CASSLVSESIELFF. The CDR3 bases are TGTGCCAGCAGCTTAGTTAGCGAATCGATCGAACTGTTTTTT.

This rearrangement joins TRBV5-1 to TRBJ2-2; D possibly corresponds to TRBD1 (5 bases). Between the trimmed V and J ends, which lost 0 bases and 0 bases, there was a span of 9 bases. The CDR3 covers 16 residues. Germline assignment: CDR1 SGHRS and CDR2 YFSETQ. The CDR3 spells CASSLAARANTGELFF. In DNA, the CDR3 is TGCGCCAGCAGCTTGGCTGCCAGGGCGAACACCGGGGAGCTGTTTTTT.

V gene TRBV7-9 combines with J gene TRBJ1-3, with D unresolved. Trimming cost V 1 base and J 3 bases, with 13 bases left between them. Looked up from germline, CDR1 is SEHNR and CDR2 is FQNEAQ (reference sequence). This CDR3 is built from 16 residues. This CDR3 reads CASSLGPGRDGNTIYF. DNA for the CDR3: TGTGCCAGCAGCTTAGGCCCCGGACGGGATGGAAACACCATATATTTT.

The chain joins TRBV11-3 to TRBJ2-7, with D possibly TRBD2 on 7 matching bases. The V end lost 5 bases, the J end lost 4 bases, and 18 bases lay between the germline ends. The CDR3 has 15 amino acids. Germline CDR1 reads SGHNT; CDR2 reads YENEEA. The CDR3 sequence: CASSLGGLAEYEQYF. The CDR3 DNA sequence: TGTGCCAGCAGCCTCGGGGGGCTAGCGGAGTACGAGCAGTACTTC.

V and J are TRBV7-2 and TRBJ2-1, with 8 nucleotides matching TRBD2. Germline trimming cut 0 bases from V and 6 bases from J; bases unmatched to any gene: 4. The CDR3 extends over 15 amino acids. Germline CDR1 and CDR2: SGHTA and FQGNSA. CDR3 loop: CASSLAREAFNEQFF. Written as DNA, the CDR3 is TGTGCCAGCAGCTTAGCGCGGGAGGCCTTCAATGAGCAGTTCTTC.

This clone showed up just a few times. The chain recombines TRBV30 with TRBJ1-2, with D maybe TRBD1 (5 bases). The CDR3 has 14 amino acids. The germline V gene has CDR1 GTSNPN and CDR2 SVGIG (reference sequence). The germline V and J ends were trimmed by 7 bases and 3 bases, with 18 bases remaining between them. The DNA of the CDR3 is TGTGCCTCCACTAGGCAGGGCAGACACTATGGCTACACCTTC. Its translation is CASTRQGRHYGYTF. Filled out from reference TRBV30 and TRBJ1-2, the complete variable domain reads SQTIHQWPATLVQPVGSPLSLECTVEGTSNPNLYWYRQAAGRGLQLLFYSVGIGQISSEVPQNLSASRPQDRQFILSSKKLLLSDSGFYLCASTRQGRHYGYTFGSGTRLTVV.

The chain links TRBV5-1 to TRBJ1-4; perhaps TRBD1 as D (6 bases). Germline-derived CDR1 and CDR2 are SGHRS and YFSETQ. The CDR3 extends over 15 amino acids. The V and J ends lost 0 bases and 3 bases respectively, with 9 bases between them. CDR3 in amino acids: CASSLAAGANEKLFF. In nucleotides, the CDR3 is TGCGCCAGCAGCTTGGCCGCAGGGGCTAATGAAAAACTGTTTTTT.

Here the CDR3 DNA reads TGTGCCAGCAGTGACATGGGGGCGGATACGCAGTATTTT. It specifies CASSDMGADTQYF. The chain combines TRBV6-4 with TRBJ2-3, with D maybe TRBD1 (6 bases). This CDR3 is 13 amino acids long. Germline lookup yields CDR1 MRHNA and CDR2 SNTAGT. Between the trimmed V and J ends, which lost 2 bases and 6 bases, there was a span of 9 bases.

This clone was detected only a few times. The chain is built from TRBV6-6 and TRBJ2-2, with a weak D call TRBD1 (6 bases). Between the trimmed V and J ends, which lost 6 bases and 2 bases, there was a span of 13 bases. Germline CDR1 is MNHNY and CDR2 is SVGAGI (reference sequence). CDR3 length: 15 amino acids. The CDR3 DNA reads as TGTGCCAGCAGCCTCGCACAGGGAAACACCGGGGAGCTGTTTTTT. Its translation: CASSLAQGNTGELFF.

The V and J genes are TRBV28 and TRBJ2-7, with D tentatively TRBD2 (6 bases). V was clipped by 5 bases and J by 1 base, with 18 bases between them. CDR1 is MDHEN and CDR2 is SYDVKM in the germline V gene. The CDR3 totals 16 residues. The chain's CDR3 is CASSLPGGEGSYEQYF. CDR3 DNA: TGTGCCAGCAGTCTCCCTGGCGGGGAAGGTTCCTACGAGCAGTACTTC.

The gene calls are TRBV7-9 and TRBJ2-7; either TRBD1 or TRBD2 may supply D (5 bases each). The V gene lost 5 bases and the J gene lost 9 bases, with 11 bases spanning the gap. This CDR3 has 11 residues. CDR1 is SEHNR and CDR2 is FQNEAQ in the germline V gene (reference sequence). In DNA form, the CDR3 reads TGTGCCAGCAGCGTAGGGACCGGGCAGTACTTC. This translates into CASSVGTGQYF. Full variable domain (missing parts from reference TRBV7-9 and TRBJ2-7): DTGVSQNPRHKITKRGQNVTFRCDPISEHNRLYWYRQTLGQGPEFLTYFQNEAQLEKSRLLSDRFSAERPKGSFSTLEIQRTEQGDSAMYLCASSVGTGQYFGPGTRLTVT.

The chain employs TRBV10-1 and TRBJ2-7; 11 bases align to TRBD1. CDR3 length equals 14 residues. CDR1 is WNHNN and CDR2 is SYGVQD in the germline V gene (reference sequence). With 3 bases clipped from V and 6 bases from J, the junction kept 4 bases outside the gene matches. Written as DNA, the CDR3 is TGCGCCAGCAGTGAAGGGACAGGGGGGAGCGAGCAGTACTTC. Translation gives CASSEGTGGSEQYF.

The gene calls are TRBV7-9 and TRBJ1-2; 8 bases are shared with TRBD1. Unmatched junction bases numbered 5, after V lost 5 bases and J lost 6 bases. CDR1 is SEHNR, CDR2 FQNEAQ, per germline (reference sequence). The CDR3 runs to 13 residues. For the CDR3, the DNA is TGTGCCAGCAGCAAGGGACAGGTGAATGGCTACACCTTC. This gives the protein CASSKGQVNGYTF.

As concerns this clone: The junction departs from germline at one end; a sequencing error may be responsible. The chain uses TRBV3-1 (or the pseudogene TRBV3-2) and TRBJ1-2; TRBD1 matches 10 bases. This CDR3 spans 13 amino acids. Per the germline V gene, CDR1 is LGHDT and CDR2 is YNNKEL (reference sequence). For the CDR3, the DNA is TGTGCCAGCAGGCAAGAGGGACAGGGGGGCTACACCTTC. This codes for CASRQEGQGGYTF.

This chain joins TRBV29-1 and TRBJ1-1, with TRBD1 as a possible D gene (5 bases). The CDR3 consists of 12 residues. The V end was cut by 5 bases, the J end by 1 base, with 8 bases between. Germline assignment: CDR1 SQVTM and CDR2 ANQGSEA. The CDR3 sequence: CSVLTGNTEAFF. CDR3 nucleotide sequence: TGCAGCGTTTTAACAGGGAACACTGAAGCTTTCTTT.

V usage is TRBV9 and J usage is TRBJ1-1; D is unresolved. Trimming left V 3 bases short and J 0 bases short, with 9 bases between. Germline lookup yields CDR1 SGDLS and CDR2 YYNGEE. The CDR3 contains 14 residues. As DNA, the CDR3 is TGTGCCAGCAGCGCCGTTCCCCTGAACACTGAAGCTTTCTTT. This gives the protein CASSAVPLNTEAFF.

The chain combines TRBV21-1 with TRBJ2-2; TRBD1, as called in the table, went unchecked against the DNA. TRBV21-1 is annotated as a pseudogene. CDR3 length: 14 amino acids. The CDR3 DNA follows: TGTGCCAGCACCCCCCAGGTCCCCACCGGGGAGCTGTTTTTT. Protein sequence: CASTPQVPTGELFF.

The chain is built from TRBV19 and TRBJ2-3, with TRBD2 identical over 7 bases. This CDR3 comprises 14 residues. Trimming removed 3 bases from V and 3 bases from J; junction bases left unmatched: 3. The germline gives CDR1 LNHDA, CDR2 SQIVND (reference sequence). Written as DNA, the CDR3 is TGTGCCAGTAGTATTAGCGGGTCGACAGATACGCAGTATTTT. It codes for CASSISGSTDTQYF.

This chain uses TRBV27 with TRBJ2-7; tentative D call: TRBD1 (7 bases). V lost 5 bases, J lost 2 bases, and 19 bases lay in between. The length of the CDR3 is 16 residues. Germline assignment: CDR1 MNHEY and CDR2 SMNVEV (reference sequence). The CDR3 DNA sequence: TGTGCCAGCAGTCCGACAGGGCAGAGGGGGGCCTACGAGCAGTACTTC. This sequence encodes CASSPTGQRGAYEQYF.

J is TRBJ1-2 and V is TRBV10-3; 7 positions match TRBD1. Germline assignment: CDR1 ENHRY and CDR2 SYGVKD. The J segment lost 4 bases and the V segment lost 1 base, leaving 15 bases of the junction unmatched. CDR3 length: 18 amino acids. The CDR3 nucleotides read TGTGCCATCAGTGAGTTCCGGGACAGTGCGCGGGAAGCCTATGGCTACACCTTC. Amino acids: CAISEFRDSAREAYGYTF.

The chain joins TRBV15 to TRBJ2-7; 7 bases align to TRBD2. V trimming: 1 base; J trimming: 1 base; junction bases outside the gene matches: 4. Germline V gene data show CDR1 as LNHNV and CDR2 as YYDKDF (reference sequence). The CDR3 loop spans 15 amino acids. DNA of the CDR3: TGTGCCACCAGCAGAGTCGGGGGGAGTTCCTACGAGCAGTACTTC. It translates to CATSRVGGSSYEQYF.